A single sample gave rise to the 5 T cell receptor beta chains below, sequenced in a study of blood T cell repertoires in COVID-19. Data came from immunoSEQ multiplex PCR; TCRdb stores just in-frame clones and leaves some out. Of around 70,000 clones in the sample, 85% to 90% were seen once. Sequencing was carried out using peripheral blood. The receptors here all came from a woman aged 80 or older with active or convalescent COVID-19.

This chain links TRBV27 with TRBJ2-7; 7 positions agree with TRBD1. Germline trimming cut 6 bases from V and 7 bases from J; bases unmatched to any gene: 12. Germline values: CDR1 MNHEY, CDR2 SMNVEV (reference sequence). The CDR3 loop spans 14 amino acids. Written as DNA, the CDR3 is TGTGCCAGCAGATCCCTCCACCGGGACAGAGAGCAGTACTTC. Translated: CASRSLHRDREQYF.

The rearrangement uses TRBV11-2 and TRBJ1-5, with D possibly matching TRBD1 (5 bases). The CDR3 is 14 residues long. Per germline, CDR1 SGHAT and CDR2 FQNNGV. Trimming removed 0 bases from V and 7 bases from J, with 10 bases in between. The CDR3 nucleotides are TGTGCCAGCAGCTTAGAGGCAGGGAACCAGCCCCAGCATTTT. This gives the protein CASSLEAGNQPQHF.

This chain links TRBV7-2 with TRBJ2-7; 7 bases line up with TRBD1. The V and J ends lost 5 bases and 9 bases, in that order; junction bases with no gene match: 4. Germline assignment: CDR1 SGHTA and CDR2 FQGNSA. CDR3 length equals 11 residues. CDR3 in amino acids: CASSPQGLQYF. CDR3 bases: TGTGCCAGCAGCCCACAGGGGTTGCAGTACTTC.

The J gene is TRBJ1-1, the V gene TRBV21-1; the table's TRBD1 call for D was not verified on the DNA. TRBV21-1 is listed as a pseudogene. The CDR3 is 16 amino acids. As DNA, the CDR3 is TGTGCCAGCAGAGACAGAACACGCGCCCCCAACACTGAAGCTTTCTTT. Amino acid sequence: CASRDRTRAPNTEAFF.

This chain joins TRBV7-9 and TRBJ1-6; unclear D gene. The CDR3 length is 13 residues. The germline CDR1 and CDR2 sequences are SEHNR and FQNEAQ (reference sequence). V gave up 4 bases and J gave up 14 bases, with 15 bases separating them. CDR3 sequence: CASSSPGQRALHF. The CDR3 DNA reads TGTGCCAGCAGCTCCCCCGGTCAGAGGGCCCTCCACTTT.